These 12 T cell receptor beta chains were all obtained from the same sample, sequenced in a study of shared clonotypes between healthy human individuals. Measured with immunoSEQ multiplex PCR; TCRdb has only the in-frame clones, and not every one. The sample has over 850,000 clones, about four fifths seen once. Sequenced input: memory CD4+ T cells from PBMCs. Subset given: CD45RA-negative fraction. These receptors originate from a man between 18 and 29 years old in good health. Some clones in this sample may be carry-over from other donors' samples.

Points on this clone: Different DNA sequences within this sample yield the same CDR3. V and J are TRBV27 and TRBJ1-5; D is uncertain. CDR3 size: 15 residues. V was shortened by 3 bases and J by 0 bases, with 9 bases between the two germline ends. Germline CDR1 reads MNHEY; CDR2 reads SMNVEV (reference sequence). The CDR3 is CASSFLGDSNQPQHF. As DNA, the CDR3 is TGTGCCAGCAGTTTCTTAGGAGATAGCAATCAGCCCCAGCATTTT.

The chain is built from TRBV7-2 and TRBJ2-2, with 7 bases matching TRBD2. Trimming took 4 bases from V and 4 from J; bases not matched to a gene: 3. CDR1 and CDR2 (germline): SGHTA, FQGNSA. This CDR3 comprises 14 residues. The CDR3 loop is CASSSGRATGELFF. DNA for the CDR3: TGTGCCAGCAGCTCAGGGAGGGCCACCGGGGAGCTGTTTTTT.

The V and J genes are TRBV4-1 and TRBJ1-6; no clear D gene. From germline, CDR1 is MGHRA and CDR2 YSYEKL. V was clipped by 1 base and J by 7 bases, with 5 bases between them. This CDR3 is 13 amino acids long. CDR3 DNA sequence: TGCGCCAGCAGCCAAGGACGGAATTCACCCCTCCACTTT. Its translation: CASSQGRNSPLHF.

Here the CDR3 reads CASSGRNSGGQETQYF. As DNA, the CDR3 is TGTGCCAGCAGTGGCCGGAACAGCGGGGGACAAGAGACCCAGTACTTC. The rearrangement links TRBV25-1 to TRBJ2-5; TRBD2 aligns across 8 bases. V was pared by 4 bases and J by 2 bases, with 9 bases of the junction left unmatched. The CDR3 has 16 amino acids. The germline gives CDR1 MGHDK, CDR2 SYGVNS.

The CDR3 reads CASRVAGERTGELFF. The CDR3 region has the DNA TGCGCCAGCAGGGTAGCGGGAGAACGGACCGGGGAGCTGTTTTTT. This chain links TRBV5-1 with TRBJ2-2, with TRBD2 matching over 9 bases. Trimming at V came to 5 bases and at J to 5 bases, leaving 7 bases not matched to a gene. Germline V lookup: CDR1 SGHRS, CDR2 YFSETQ. The CDR3 runs 15 residues.

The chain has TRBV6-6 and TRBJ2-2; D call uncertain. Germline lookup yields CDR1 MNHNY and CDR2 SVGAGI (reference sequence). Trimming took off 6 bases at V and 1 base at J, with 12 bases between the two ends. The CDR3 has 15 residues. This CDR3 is CASSGRRGNTGELFF. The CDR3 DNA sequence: TGTGCCAGCAGCGGCAGGCGCGGGAACACCGGGGAGCTGTTTTTT.

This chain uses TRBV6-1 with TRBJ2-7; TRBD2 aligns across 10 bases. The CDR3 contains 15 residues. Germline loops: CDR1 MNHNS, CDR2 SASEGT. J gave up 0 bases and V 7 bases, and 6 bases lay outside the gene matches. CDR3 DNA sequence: TGTGCCAGCAATTTAGCGGGAGGACTCTCCTACGAGCAGTACTTC. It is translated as CASNLAGGLSYEQYF.

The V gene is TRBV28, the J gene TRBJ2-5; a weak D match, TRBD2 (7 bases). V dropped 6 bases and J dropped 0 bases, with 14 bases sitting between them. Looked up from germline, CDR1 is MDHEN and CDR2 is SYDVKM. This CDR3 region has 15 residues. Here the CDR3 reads CASRTGGANQETQYF. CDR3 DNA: TGTGCCAGCAGAACTGGGGGGGCGAACCAAGAGACCCAGTACTTC.

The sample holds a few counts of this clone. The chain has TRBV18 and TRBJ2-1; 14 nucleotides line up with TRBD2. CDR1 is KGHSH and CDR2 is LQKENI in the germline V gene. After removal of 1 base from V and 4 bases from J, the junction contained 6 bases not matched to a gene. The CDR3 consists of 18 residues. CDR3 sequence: CASSPQGLAGGGYNEQFF. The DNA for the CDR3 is TGTGCCAGCTCACCACAAGGACTAGCGGGAGGAGGTTACAATGAGCAGTTCTTC. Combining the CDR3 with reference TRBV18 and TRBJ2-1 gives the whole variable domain NAGVMQNPRHLVRRRGQEARLRCSPMKGHSHVYWYRQLPEEGLKFMVYLQKENIIDESGMPKERFSAEFPKEGPSILRIQQVVRGDSAAYFCASSPQGLAGGGYNEQFFGPGTRLTVL.

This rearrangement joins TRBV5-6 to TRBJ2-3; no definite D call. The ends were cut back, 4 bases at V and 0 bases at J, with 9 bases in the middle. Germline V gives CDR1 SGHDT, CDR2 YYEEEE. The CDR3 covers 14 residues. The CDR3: CASSRFESTDTQYF. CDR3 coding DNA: TGTGCCAGCAGCCGATTCGAGAGCACAGATACGCAGTATTTT.

CDR3 DNA sequence: TGTGCCAGCAGCCAAGGACTAGCGGGCCTCTCCTACGAGCAGTACTTC. Translated, it gives CASSQGLAGLSYEQYF. The chain joins TRBV5-4 to TRBJ2-7; 11 nucleotides agree with TRBD2. Germline CDR1 SGHNT, CDR2 YYREEE (reference sequence). The CDR3 extends over 16 amino acids. Losses at the gene ends were 4 bases for V and 0 bases for J; bases not matched to a gene: 6.

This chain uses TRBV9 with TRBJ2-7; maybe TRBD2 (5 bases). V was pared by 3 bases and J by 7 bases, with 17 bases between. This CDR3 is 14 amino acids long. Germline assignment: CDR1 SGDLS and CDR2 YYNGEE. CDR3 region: CASSASLYPGEQYF. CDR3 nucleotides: TGTGCCAGCAGCGCCTCCTTATATCCGGGGGAGCAGTACTTC.